This T cell receptor (beta chain) derives from a study of blood T cell repertoires in COVID-19. Study-wide background: PBMCs, B-cell-depleted T cells, or T cells were the source of the cDNA or gDNA that made up the material.

Germline V gene data show CDR1 as LNHDA and CDR2 as SQIVND (reference sequence). The CDR3 covers 13 residues. Trimming cost V 1 base and J 6 bases; bases outside gene matches: 2. Clones were read by immunoSEQ multiplex PCR, and TCRdb kept only the in-frame ones, dropping some. The repertoire has some 220,000 clones, around four fifths of them found once; the top ten carry about a sixth. The V and J genes are TRBV19 and TRBJ1-1; 7 bases fit TRBD1. Sample: peripheral blood. The clonotype was recovered from a woman of 80 years or more with active or convalescent COVID-19. As DNA, the CDR3 is TGTGCCAGTAGTATAGGGGGGACAGCTGAAGCTTTCTTT. Residues: CASSIGGTAEAFF.